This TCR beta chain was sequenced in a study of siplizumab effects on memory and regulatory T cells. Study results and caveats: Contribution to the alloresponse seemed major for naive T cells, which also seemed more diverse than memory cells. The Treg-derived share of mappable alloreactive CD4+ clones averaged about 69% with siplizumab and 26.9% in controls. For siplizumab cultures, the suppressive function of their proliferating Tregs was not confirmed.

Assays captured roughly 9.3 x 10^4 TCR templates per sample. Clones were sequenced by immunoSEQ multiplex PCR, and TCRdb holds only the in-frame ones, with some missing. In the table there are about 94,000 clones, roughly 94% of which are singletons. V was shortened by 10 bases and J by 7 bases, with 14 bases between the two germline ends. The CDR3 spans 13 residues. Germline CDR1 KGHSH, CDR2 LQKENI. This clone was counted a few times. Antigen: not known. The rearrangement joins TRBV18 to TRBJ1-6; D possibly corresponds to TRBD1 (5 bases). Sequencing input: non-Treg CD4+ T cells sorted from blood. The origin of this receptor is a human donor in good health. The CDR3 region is CATNRDLNSPLHF. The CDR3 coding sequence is TGTGCCACCAACCGGGACCTCAATTCACCCCTCCACTTT.